This is a list of T cell receptor beta chains from one sample in a study of cytomegalovirus exposure and HLA in healthy donors. Using immunoSEQ multiplex PCR, the repertoire was profiled, and TCRdb retains in-frame clones only, with some absent. This sample yields about 160,000 clones, of which roughly three quarters are seen a single time; 6% to 7.5% belongs to the top ten. What was sequenced was PBMCs. These receptors came from a middle-aged man in good health and CMV-seropositive. The CDR3 runs from the conserved cysteine through the conserved F or W. D genes are given only for firm matches. Where a row states a size, it is once, few, many or the class of an expanded clone; other rows omit it.

J gene: TRBJ1-2; D gene: NA; V gene: TRBV6-1; clone size: few; CDR3 DNA: TGTGCCAGCAAAAAAACACAGGGCAACTATGGCTACACCTTC; CDR3 protein: CASKKTQGNYGYTF
J gene: TRBJ1-1; D gene: TRBD1; V gene: TRBV18; clone size: once; CDR3 DNA: TGTGCCAGCTCCCGAGGACAGGGCACTGAAGCTTTCTTT; CDR3 protein: CASSRGQGTEAFF
J gene: TRBJ2-7; D gene: TRBD1; V gene: TRBV18; clone size: few; CDR3 DNA: TGTGCCAGCTCACCGGGACAGGGAAGCTCCTACGAGCAGTACTTC; CDR3 protein: CASSPGQGSSYEQYF
J gene: TRBJ2-3; D gene: NA; V gene: TRBV29-1; clone size: once; CDR3 DNA: TGCAGCGTTGACAGAGGGTTCAAGGATACGCAGTATTTT; CDR3 protein: CSVDRGFKDTQYF
J gene: TRBJ1-3; D gene: NA; V gene: TRBV19; clone size: NA; CDR3 DNA: TGTGCCAGTAGTGGGGAGGGGCGGCGGCACTCTGGAAACACCATATATTTT; CDR3 protein: CASSGEGRRHSGNTIYF
J gene: TRBJ1-1; D gene: NA; V gene: TRBV28; clone size: NA; CDR3 DNA: TGTGCCAGCAGTCCCCCCCTCACTGAAGCTTTCTTT; CDR3 protein: CASSPPLTEAFF
J gene: TRBJ2-3; D gene: TRBD2; V gene: TRBV4-2; clone size: NA; CDR3 DNA: TGTGCCAGCGGCTGGACTAGCGGGGGGGGTAGCACAGATACGCAGTATTTT; CDR3 protein: CASGWTSGGGSTDTQYF
J gene: TRBJ1-3; D gene: NA; V gene: TRBV6-5; clone size: NA; CDR3 DNA: TGTGCCAGCACTCAGACGGGTCACTCTGGAAACACCATATATTTT; CDR3 protein: CASTQTGHSGNTIYF
J gene: TRBJ1-2; D gene: TRBD1; V gene: TRBV7-9; clone size: NA; CDR3 DNA: TGTGCCAGCAGCCCGGGGACAGGGGATTATGGCTACACCTTC; CDR3 protein: CASSPGTGDYGYTF
J gene: TRBJ1-4; D gene: NA; V gene: TRBV28; clone size: NA; CDR3 DNA: TGTGCCAGCAGTCTGGGGGCGTCCGCAACTAATGAAAAACTGTTTTTT; CDR3 protein: CASSLGASATNEKLFF
J gene: TRBJ2-2; D gene: NA; V gene: TRBV6-6; clone size: NA; CDR3 DNA: TGTGCCAGCAGTTCCCTGAACACCGGGGAGCTGTTTTTT; CDR3 protein: CASSSLNTGELFF
J gene: TRBJ1-5; D gene: NA; V gene: TRBV6-6; clone size: NA; CDR3 DNA: TGTGCCAGCAGGGCCCACAGGGAAGATCAGCCCCAGCATTTT; CDR3 protein: CASRAHREDQPQHF
J gene: TRBJ2-5; D gene: TRBD1; V gene: TRBV6-1; clone size: medium-sized; CDR3 DNA: TGTGCCAGCACAGCCTTGACAGGGTCAGAGACCCAGTACTTC; CDR3 protein: CASTALTGSETQYF
J gene: TRBJ2-1; D gene: TRBD2; V gene: TRBV4-2; clone size: NA; CDR3 DNA: TGTGCCAGCAGCCAAGACGGCGGGGGGGTACTCAATGAGCAGTTCTTC; CDR3 protein: CASSQDGGGVLNEQFF
J gene: TRBJ1-1; D gene: NA; V gene: TRBV5-1; clone size: NA; CDR3 DNA: TGCGCCAGCAGCCCGGGGGGGGATGAAGCTTTCTTT; CDR3 protein: CASSPGGDEAFF